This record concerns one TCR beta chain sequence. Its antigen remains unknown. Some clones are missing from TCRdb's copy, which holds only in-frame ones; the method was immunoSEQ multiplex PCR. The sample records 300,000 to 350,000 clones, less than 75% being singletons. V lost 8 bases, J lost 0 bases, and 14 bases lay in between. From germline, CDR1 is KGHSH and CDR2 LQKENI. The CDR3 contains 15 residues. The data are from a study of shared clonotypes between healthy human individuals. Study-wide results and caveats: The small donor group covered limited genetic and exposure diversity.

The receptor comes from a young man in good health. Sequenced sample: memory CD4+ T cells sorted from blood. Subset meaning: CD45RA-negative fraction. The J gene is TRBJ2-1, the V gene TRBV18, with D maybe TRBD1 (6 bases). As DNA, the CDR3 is TGTGCCAGCCGATCCACAGGGCTCTCCTACAATGAGCAGTTCTTC. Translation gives CASRSTGLSYNEQFF.